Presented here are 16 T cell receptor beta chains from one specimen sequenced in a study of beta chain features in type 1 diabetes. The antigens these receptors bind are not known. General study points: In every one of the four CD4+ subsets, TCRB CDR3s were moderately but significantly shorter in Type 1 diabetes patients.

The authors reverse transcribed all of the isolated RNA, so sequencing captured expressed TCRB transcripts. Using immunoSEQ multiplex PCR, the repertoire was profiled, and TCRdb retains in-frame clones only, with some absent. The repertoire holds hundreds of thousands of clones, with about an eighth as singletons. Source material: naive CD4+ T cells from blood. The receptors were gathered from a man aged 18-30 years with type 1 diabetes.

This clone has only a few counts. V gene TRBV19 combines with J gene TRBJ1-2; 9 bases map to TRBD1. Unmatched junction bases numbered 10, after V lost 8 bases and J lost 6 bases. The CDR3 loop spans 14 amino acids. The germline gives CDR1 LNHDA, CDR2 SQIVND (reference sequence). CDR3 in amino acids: CASGRGQGIHGYTF. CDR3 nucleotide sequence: TGTGCCAGTGGAAGGGGACAGGGTATTCATGGCTACACCTTC.

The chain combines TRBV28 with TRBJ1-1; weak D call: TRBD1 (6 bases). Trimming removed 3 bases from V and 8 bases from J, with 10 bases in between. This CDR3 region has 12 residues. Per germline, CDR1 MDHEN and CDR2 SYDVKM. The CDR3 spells CASSFGGREAFF. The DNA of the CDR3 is TGTGCCAGCAGTTTTGGGGGCAGGGAAGCTTTCTTT.

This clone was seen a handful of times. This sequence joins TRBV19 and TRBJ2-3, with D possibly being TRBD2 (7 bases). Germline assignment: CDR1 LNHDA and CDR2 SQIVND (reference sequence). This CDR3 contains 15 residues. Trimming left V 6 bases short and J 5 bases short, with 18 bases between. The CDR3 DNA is TGTGCCAGTAGCTTCCCGGGGGGCCGGGAAGATACGCAGTATTTT. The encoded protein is CASSFPGGREDTQYF.

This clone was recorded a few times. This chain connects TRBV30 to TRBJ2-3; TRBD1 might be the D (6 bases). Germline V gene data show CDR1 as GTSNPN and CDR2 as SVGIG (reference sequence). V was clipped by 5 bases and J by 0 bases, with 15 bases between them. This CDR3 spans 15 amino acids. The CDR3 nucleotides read TGTGCCTGGCACCCGGGAAGGGGGAGCACAGATACGCAGTATTTT. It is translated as CAWHPGRGSTDTQYF.

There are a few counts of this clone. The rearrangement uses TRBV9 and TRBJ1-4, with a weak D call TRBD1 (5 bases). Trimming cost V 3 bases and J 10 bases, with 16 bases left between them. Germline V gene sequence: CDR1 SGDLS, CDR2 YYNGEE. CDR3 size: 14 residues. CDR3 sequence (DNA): TGTGCCAGCAGCGCCGGACACTCCTTGGGAAAACTGTTTTTT. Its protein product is CASSAGHSLGKLFF. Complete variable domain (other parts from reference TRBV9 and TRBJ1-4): DSGVTQTPKHLITATGQRVTLRCSPRSGDLSVYWYQQSLDQGLQFLIQYYNGEERAKGNILERFSAQQFPDLHSELNLSSLELGDSALYFCASSAGHSLGKLFFGSGTQLSVL.

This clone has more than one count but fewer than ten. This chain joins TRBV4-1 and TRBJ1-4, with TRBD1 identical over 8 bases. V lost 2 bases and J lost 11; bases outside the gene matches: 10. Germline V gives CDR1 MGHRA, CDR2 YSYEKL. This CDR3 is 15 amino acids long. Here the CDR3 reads CASSQRGQGGEKLFF. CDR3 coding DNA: TGCGCCAGCAGCCAAAGAGGACAGGGTGGGGAGAAACTGTTTTTT.

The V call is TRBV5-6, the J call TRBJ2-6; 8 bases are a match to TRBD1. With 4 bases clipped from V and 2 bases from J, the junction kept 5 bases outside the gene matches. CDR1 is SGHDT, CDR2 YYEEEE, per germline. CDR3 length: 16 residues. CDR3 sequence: CASSGQGKAGANVLTF. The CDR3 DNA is TGTGCCAGCAGCGGACAGGGTAAAGCTGGGGCCAACGTCCTGACTTTC.

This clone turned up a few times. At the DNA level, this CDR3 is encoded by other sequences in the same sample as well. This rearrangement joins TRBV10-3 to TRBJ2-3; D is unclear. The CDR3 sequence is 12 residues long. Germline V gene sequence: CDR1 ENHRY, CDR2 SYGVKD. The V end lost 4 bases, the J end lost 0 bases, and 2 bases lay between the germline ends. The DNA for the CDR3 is TGTGCCATCAGTGGGAGCACAGATACGCAGTATTTT. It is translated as CAISGSTDTQYF.

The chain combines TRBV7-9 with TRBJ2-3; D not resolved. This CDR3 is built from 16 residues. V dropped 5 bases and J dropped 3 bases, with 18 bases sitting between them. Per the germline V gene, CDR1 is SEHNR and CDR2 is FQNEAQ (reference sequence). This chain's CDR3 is CASSPPGGLTTDTQYF. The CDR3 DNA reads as TGTGCCAGCAGCCCCCCGGGCGGCCTAACAACAGATACGCAGTATTTT.

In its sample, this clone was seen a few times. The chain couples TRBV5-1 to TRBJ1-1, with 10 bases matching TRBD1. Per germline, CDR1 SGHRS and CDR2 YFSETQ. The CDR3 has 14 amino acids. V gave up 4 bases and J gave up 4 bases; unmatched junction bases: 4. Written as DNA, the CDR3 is TGCGCCAGCAGCCCCCGGACAGGGGGCACTGAAGCTTTCTTT. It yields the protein CASSPRTGGTEAFF.

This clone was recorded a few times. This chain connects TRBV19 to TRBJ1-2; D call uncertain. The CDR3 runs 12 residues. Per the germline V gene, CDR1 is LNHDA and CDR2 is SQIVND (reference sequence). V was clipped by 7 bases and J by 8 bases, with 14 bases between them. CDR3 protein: CASTGRPRGYTF. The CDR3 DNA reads TGTGCCAGTACAGGACGACCTCGGGGCTACACCTTC. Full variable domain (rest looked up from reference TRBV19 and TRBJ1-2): DGGITQSPKYLFRKEGQNVTLSCEQNLNHDAMYWYRQDPGQGLRLIYYSQIVNDFQKGDIAEGYSVSREKKESFPLTVTSAQKNPTAFYLCASTGRPRGYTFGSGTRLTVV.

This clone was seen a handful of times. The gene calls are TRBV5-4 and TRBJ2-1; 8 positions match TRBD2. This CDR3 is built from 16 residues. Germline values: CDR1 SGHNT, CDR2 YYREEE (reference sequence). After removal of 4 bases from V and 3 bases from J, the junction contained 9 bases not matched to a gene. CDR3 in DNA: TGTGCCAGCAGCCGGCCGGCGGGGGGAATCTACAATGAGCAGTTCTTC. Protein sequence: CASSRPAGGIYNEQFF.

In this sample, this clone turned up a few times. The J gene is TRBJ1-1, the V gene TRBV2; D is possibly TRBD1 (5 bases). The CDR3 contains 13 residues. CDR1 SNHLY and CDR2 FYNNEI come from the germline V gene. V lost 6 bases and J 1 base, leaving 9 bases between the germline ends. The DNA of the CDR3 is TGTGCCAGCAGAAGGACACCGAACACTGAAGCTTTCTTT. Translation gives CASRRTPNTEAFF.

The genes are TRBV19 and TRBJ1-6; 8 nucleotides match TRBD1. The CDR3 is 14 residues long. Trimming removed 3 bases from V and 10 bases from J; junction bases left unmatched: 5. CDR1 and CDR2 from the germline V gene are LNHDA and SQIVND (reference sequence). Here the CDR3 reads CASSMDRVRSPLHF. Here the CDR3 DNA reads TGTGCCAGTAGTATGGACAGGGTGCGATCACCCCTCCACTTT.

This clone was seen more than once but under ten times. CDR3 residues: CASSSGTSGYNEQFF. The CDR3 coding sequence is TGCGCCAGCAGCTCCGGGACTAGCGGCTACAATGAGCAGTTCTTC. This rearrangement joins TRBV5-1 to TRBJ2-1, with TRBD2 identical over 11 bases. CDR1 and CDR2 (germline): SGHRS, YFSETQ. This CDR3 has 15 residues. After removal of 3 bases from V and 3 bases from J, the junction contained 2 bases not matched to a gene.

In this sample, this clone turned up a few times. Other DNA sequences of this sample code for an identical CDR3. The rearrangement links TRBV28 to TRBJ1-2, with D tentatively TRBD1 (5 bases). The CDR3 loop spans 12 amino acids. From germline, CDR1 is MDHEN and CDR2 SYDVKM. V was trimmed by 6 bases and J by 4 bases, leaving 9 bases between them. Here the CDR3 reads CASSQGTYGYTF. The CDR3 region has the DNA TGTGCCAGCAGCCAGGGAACCTATGGCTACACCTTC.